This TCR beta chain was captured in a study of cytotoxic CD8 clonotypes in ibrutinib-treated CLL. Overall study: The average sample held about 260,000 productive templates and almost 95,000 productive rearrangements.

Some clones are missing from TCRdb's copy, which holds only in-frame ones; the method was immunoSEQ multiplex PCR. The sample holds 140,000 or so clones; roughly three quarters are singletons and the top ten take over 10%. The trim removed 4 bases at V and 6 bases at J, leaving 7 bases unmatched. Germline V gene lookup returns CDR1 SQVTM and CDR2 ANQGSEA. The CDR3 spans 13 residues. The clonotype was recovered from a human donor with chronic lymphocytic leukemia. The chain has TRBV29-1 and TRBJ2-7; 9 bases match TRBD1. This material consisted of PBMCs, taken after 12 months of ibrutinib treatment. The CDR3 DNA sequence: TGCAGCGTTGTTACAGGGGGCGCGTCCGAGCAGTACTTC. Translating gives CSVVTGGASEQYF.